What follows is one TCR beta chain and its context. This clone was detected once. This clone's antigen is unknown. The input lacks base qualities; no much larger clone sits a single base away. The sample is drawn from a study of blood T cell repertoires in COVID-19 (TCRdb year 2020). Regarding the study in general: Collaborator samples came from the United States, Italy and Spain and covered acute and convalescent phases of COVID-19. The material from the prospective study consisted of cDNA or gDNA derived from T cells, B-cell-depleted T cells, or PBMCs. Subjects who had been exposed to COVID-19, were actively infected with it, or had recovered from it provided the deeply sampled blood TCRbeta repertoires that made up the dataset. A freely available public database, intended as a resource for researchers studying the immune response to SARS-CoV-2, is where the repertoires were released. The samples were drawn from the first 160 participants of the ongoing ImmuneRACE study and from 950 to 1,500 subjects provided by 6 global collaborators. Sample metadata almost always included a de-identified subject ID, COVID-19 status, age in years and sex. HLA class I and class II types, where available, came from metadata supplied by the sample provider rather than from assay-based typing. What the authors observed across the whole study: Clinical and demographic metadata were provided uncurated, with the amount varying by source and participant.

One collaborating source in Seattle enrolled patients while the patients were actively infected and followed the patients over time throughout the course of disease. Collaborating institutions collected whole blood in K2EDTA tubes following their own protocols. For TCRbeta analysis, collaborators shipped samples in one of three forms: frozen whole blood, isolated PBMCs, or DNA extracted from either of those sample types. Trimming removed 2 bases from V and 9 bases from J; the gene matches leave 0 bases unexplained. From its cysteine to its phenylalanine, the CDR3 spans 13 amino acids. Left in the record is the CDR3 DNA by itself, 39 bases read in frame from the first base. From the germline V gene, CDR1 is MDHEN and CDR2 is SYDVKM. TCRbeta CDR3 regions were amplified from genomic DNA by means of the immunoSEQ Assay, a bias-controlled multiplex PCR. Per the source publication's procedure: The number of nucleated cells in each sample was estimated by amplification of reference gene primers within the assay. To quantify the absolute abundance of each unique TCRbeta CDR3 rearrangement, sequence reads were collapsed and filtered. For each sample, productive Simpson clonality was calculated as the square root of Simpson's diversity index across productive rearrangements. The table was pulled from immuneACCESS by TCRdb, which kept in-frame rearrangements only. Such tables lose some clones; where checked, under half of the loss comes from unresolved V genes, and the rest has no known cause. The V and J calls and clone size were taken over from that table, and D and trimming were inferred from the DNA. The sample table contains tens of thousands of clones; only one count was recorded for 80% to 85% of them. 8% to 10% of the sample belongs to the ten largest clones.

This chain is built from TRBV28 and TRBJ1-5, with TRBD1 identical over 11 junction bases. The TCR sequence derives from an elderly man with COVID-19, enrolled during active disease. Sequencing input: peripheral blood. The CDR3 sequence is CASSLGTGGPQHF. The nucleotide sequence is TGTGCCAGCAGTTTAGGGACAGGGGGGCCCCAGCATTTT.